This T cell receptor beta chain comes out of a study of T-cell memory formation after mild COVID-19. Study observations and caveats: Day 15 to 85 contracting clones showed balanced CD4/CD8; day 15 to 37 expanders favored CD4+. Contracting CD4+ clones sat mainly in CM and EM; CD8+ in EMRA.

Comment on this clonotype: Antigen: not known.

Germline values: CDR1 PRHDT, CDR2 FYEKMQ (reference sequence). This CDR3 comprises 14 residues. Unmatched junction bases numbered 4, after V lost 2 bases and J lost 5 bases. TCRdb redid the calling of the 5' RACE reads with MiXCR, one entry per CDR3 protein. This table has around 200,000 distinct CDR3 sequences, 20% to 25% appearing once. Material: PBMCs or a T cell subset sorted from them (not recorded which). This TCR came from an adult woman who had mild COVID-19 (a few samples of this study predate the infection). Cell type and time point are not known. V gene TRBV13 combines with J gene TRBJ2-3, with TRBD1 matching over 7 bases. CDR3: CASSLRGREDTQYF. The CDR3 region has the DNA TGTGCCAGCAGCTTAAGGGGGCGTGAAGATACGCAGTATTTT.